This entry features one T cell receptor (beta chain) sequence. The data originate from a study of blood T cell repertoires in COVID-19. Libraries were prepared by immunoSEQ multiplex PCR; TCRdb keeps only in-frame clonotypes and omits some of them. This sample yields 65,000 to 85,000 clones, of which 85% to 90% are seen a single time; about 2.9% belongs to the top ten. V was shortened by 2 bases and J by 0 bases, with 13 bases between the two germline ends. The CDR3 length is 16 residues. Germline V CDR1 and CDR2: GTSNPN, SVGIG (reference sequence). Sequencing used peripheral blood. The V and J genes are TRBV30 and TRBJ2-2; weak D call: TRBD2 (6 bases). The receptor's source is a man aged 50 or older with acute or convalescent COVID-19. The chain's CDR3 is CAWSNVGSANTGELFF. The CDR3 nucleotides are TGTGCCTGGAGTAATGTCGGGAGCGCGAACACCGGGGAGCTGTTTTTT.